This T cell receptor beta chain was sequenced for a study of cytomegalovirus exposure and HLA in healthy donors. Study-level points and caveats: The later analysis indicated that the majority of CMV-associated TCR beta chains appeared HLA-restricted.

J was trimmed by 5 bases and V by 6 bases; bases with no gene match: 18. The germline V gene has CDR1 MDHEN and CDR2 SYDVKM. The CDR3 has 17 amino acids. A multiplex PCR was run with 60 Vbeta primers and 13 Jbeta primers. Profiled with immunoSEQ multiplex PCR; TCRdb holds only in-frame clones, not every one. Of under 200,000 clones in the sample, about nine tenths were seen once. About this clone: As yet, its antigen is unknown.

Material for sequencing was PBMCs. The V and J genes are TRBV28 and TRBJ1-2, with 7 positions matching TRBD1. The TCR comes from a boy aged 2 to 10 in good health and CMV-seronegative. The DNA for the CDR3 is TGTGCCAGCAGCCGCAACACTCGCTGGACAGGCCTATATGGCTACACCTTC. This encodes CASSRNTRWTGLYGYTF.